This T cell receptor beta chain was sequenced in a study of OX40 agonist ivuxolimab in advanced cancers. Background for the entire study: Ivuxolimab, which targeted the costimulatory receptor OX40 (CD134), was an agonistic, fully human IgG2 monoclonal antibody. Intravenous ivuxolimab was administered to patients every 2 weeks at six dose levels: 0.01, 0.1, 0.3, 1.5, 3 and 10 mg/kg. Of the approximately 50 dose-escalation patients, hepatocellular carcinoma was present in around 19, melanoma in about 15, renal cell carcinoma in 9 and head and neck cancer in 9. The dose-escalation cohort was 80% to 90% male with a mean age of 60 years, ranging from about 20 to 80. Prior anti-PD-1, anti-PD-L1 or anti-CTLA-4 therapy was permitted, and 40% of dose-escalation patients had received checkpoint inhibitors. Partial responses occurred in three dose-escalation patients, of whom one had hepatocellular carcinoma and two had cutaneous melanoma. The purpose of peripheral TCRbeta sequencing was to test whether ivuxolimab changed TCR sequence diversity and led to clonal T-cell expansion. The paper describes the monotherapy dose-escalation part (N ≈ 52 patients) of the phase I trial of ivuxolimab. The investigation overall reported the following: In the 0.1-3.0 mg/kg groups, partial responders were among the patients with the lowest normalized peripheral clonal expansion, particularly in CD8+ T cells. After ivuxolimab, expanded clones were on average more numerous among CD8+ T cells than among CD4+ T cells. At doses from 0.1 to 3.0 mg/kg, clonal expansion was seen in both CD4+ and CD8+ blood T cells between baseline and week 6. Low levels of normalized T-cell clonal expansion were also seen in some patients who did not respond. Antigen specificity was not determined for the clonally expanded peripheral T cells.

Genomic DNA was extracted from sorted cells for sequencing of the TCRbeta CDR3 region. TCRbeta CDR3 regions were sequenced using the immunoSEQ Assay. Not all clones reach the TCRdb copy of this immuneACCESS table, which keeps in-frame sequences only. Checked studies attribute under half of the gap to unresolved V genes and leave the rest unexplained. This sample gives some 140,000 clones in total; 90% of them show up just once. 0.95% to 1.4% of the sample belongs to the ten largest clones. From a lookup of the germline V gene, CDR1 and CDR2 are SGHNT and YENEEA. V lost 4 bases and J lost 3 bases; the stretch between them is 12 bases long. The cysteine opens and the phenylalanine closes a CDR3 of 15 amino acids. CDR3 DNA is the only sequence kept; it has 45 bases, read in frame from the first base. There are a few counts of this clone. Its target antigen remains unknown. Base qualities are missing; no much larger clone stands one base away.

The trial excluded patients who had a history of autoimmune disease or were on systemic immunosuppression. Peripheral blood for TCR sequencing was collected from all dose cohorts at baseline, on cycle 4 day 1, and on cycle 7 day 1. Samples came from an open-label, multicenter, first-in-human phase I dose-escalation trial of ivuxolimab. The trial enrolled adults with locally advanced or metastatic head and neck squamous cell, hepatocellular, melanoma or renal cell carcinoma. Before TCR sequencing, CD4+ and CD8+ T cells were separately sorted from peripheral blood. This receptor was identified in an adult with an advanced solid tumor such as melanoma, head and neck, liver or kidney cancer. The input for sequencing was CD4+ or CD8+ T cells sorted from blood, taken in a trial of the OX40 agonist ivuxolimab. The chain is encoded by TRBV11-3 joined to TRBJ1-4, with a tentative D gene TRBD1 over 6 matching bases. The CDR3 is CASSSEGTSNEKLFF. At the DNA level, the sequence is TGTGCCAGCAGCTCCGAGGGGACATCTAATGAAAAACTGTTTTTT.